This is a list of T cell receptor beta chains from one sample in a study of cytomegalovirus exposure and HLA in healthy donors. Some clones are missing from TCRdb's copy, which holds only in-frame ones; the method was immunoSEQ multiplex PCR. The sample carries approximately 100,000 clones, roughly four fifths recorded once. Material for sequencing was PBMCs. The receptor set was obtained from a male donor in good health and CMV-seropositive. Each CDR3 is given with its conserved first and last residue. The D gene is left open where the match is weak. Rows give clone size only sometimes, using once, few, many, or a class for an expanded clone.

CDR3 length | J gene | D gene | V gene | clone size | CDR3 DNA | CDR3 protein
14 | TRBJ1-1 | . | TRBV5-1 | . | TGCGCCAGCAGCTCCTATGACAAAAGCACTGAAGCTTTCTTT | CASSSYDKSTEAFF
16 | TRBJ2-2 | . | TRBV5-6 | . | TGTGCCAGCAGCGTATCCGGGACACCGATCACCGGGGAGCTGTTTTTT | CASSVSGTPITGELFF
16 | TRBJ1-3 | . | TRBV5-1 | . | TGCGCCAGCAGCTTGGGGGGCTACAACTCTGGAAACACCATATATTTT | CASSLGGYNSGNTIYF
15 | TRBJ2-3 | . | TRBV6-1 | . | TGTGCCAGCAGTGAATGGAGGGGGCGCGCAGATACGCAGTATTTT | CASSEWRGRADTQYF
14 | TRBJ1-2 | . | TRBV2 | few | TGTGCCAGCAGTGAAGTTCGGACAGACTATGGCTACACCTTC | CASSEVRTDYGYTF
16 | TRBJ2-6 | . | TRBV10-3 | . | TGTGCCATCAGTGAGTCGACGGGCTCTGGGGCCAACGTCCTGACTTTC | CAISESTGSGANVLTF
13 | TRBJ2-3 | TRBD2 | TRBV5-1 | once | TGCGCCAGCATGAGACGGGGGGGCGGTACGCAGTATTTT | CASMRRGGGTQYF
14 | TRBJ2-7 | TRBD1 | TRBV5-4 | . | TGTGCCAGCAGCCCGCCGACAGGGACCTACGAGCAGTACTTC | CASSPPTGTYEQYF
12 | TRBJ1-1 | . | TRBV7-9 | once | TGTGCCAGCAGCTTAGTATCGGCTGAAGCTTTCTTT | CASSLVSAEAFF
14 | TRBJ2-2 | . | TRBV18 | . | TGTGCCAGCTCACCAGTCGACCAGGCCGGGGAGCTGTTTTTT | CASSPVDQAGELFF
14 | TRBJ1-2 | TRBD1 | TRBV15 | . | TGTGCCACCAGCGTCTCAGGGGGAGCGTGGGGCTACACCTTC | CATSVSGGAWGYTF
14 | TRBJ1-1 | . | TRBV27 | few | TGTGCCAGCAGCCGCAGGGGCCTAAACCTTGAAGCTTTCTTT | CASSRRGLNLEAFF
13 | TRBJ1-3 | . | TRBV1 | . | TGCACCAGCAGCCAAGTACAGGGCCCCCGATTTGATTTT | CTSSQVQGPRFDF
14 | TRBJ2-7 | . | TRBV7-2 | . | TGTGCCAGCAGCTTAGGGCCAGGGATCTACGAGCAGTACTTC | CASSLGPGIYEQYF
14 | TRBJ2-1 | . | TRBV6-1 | . | TGTGCCAGCAGAGACAGGTGGGTGGTCAATGAGCAGTTCTTC | CASRDRWVVNEQFF
15 | TRBJ1-2 | TRBD1 | TRBV7-8 | . | TGTGCCAGCAGCCTCGCAGACAGGGGCCTCTATGGCTACACCTTC | CASSLADRGLYGYTF
17 | TRBJ2-7 | TRBD2 | TRBV5-6 | . | TGTGCCAGCAGCTTGATGGGGTATAGCGGGGGGGCCTACGAGCAGTACTTC | CASSLMGYSGGAYEQYF
13 | TRBJ1-1 | TRBD1 | TRBV6-5 | . | TGTGCCAGCAGTTCGGACAGGGATACTGAAGCTTTCTTT | CASSSDRDTEAFF
14 | TRBJ1-2 | TRBD1 | TRBV7-9 | once | TGTTCCAGCAGCCCTACGGACAGGGGCTATGGCTACACCTTC | CSSSPTDRGYGYTF
14 | TRBJ2-1 | . | TRBV7-7 | . | TGTGCTAGCAGCTCAGGACAGCATTACAATGAGCAGTTCTTC | CASSSGQHYNEQFF
14 | TRBJ1-1 | . | TRBV7-2 | . | TGTGCCAGCAGCCCCCATTCATCCGGTCCTGAAGCTTTCTTT | CASSPHSSGPEAFF
17 | TRBJ2-4 | TRBD1 | TRBV6-1 | . | TGTGCCAGCAGTGAAAGGCTCGGGACAGGGCCTAAACACATTCAGTACTTC | CASSERLGTGPKHIQYF
13 | TRBJ1-1 | . | TRBV6-5 | few | TGTGCCAGCAGCGTTGACAGAGTCACTGAAGCTTTCTTT | CASSVDRVTEAFF
14 | TRBJ2-4 | . | TRBV9 | once | TGTGCCAGCAGCGTAGTAGGCGGGAAAAACATTCAGTACTTC | CASSVVGGKNIQYF
12 | TRBJ2-5 | . | TRBV6-5 | . | TGTGCCAGCAGTTCCCAGGATGCAACCCAGTACTTC | CASSSQDATQYF
12 | TRBJ2-5 | TRBD2 | TRBV7-7 | . | TGTGCTAGCAGCAATAGCGGGGAGACCCAGTACTTC | CASSNSGETQYF
14 | TRBJ2-7 | TRBD1 | TRBV13 | . | TGTGCCAGCAGGTATACAGGGGGTCCCTACGAGCAGTACTTC | CASRYTGGPYEQYF
16 | TRBJ1-5 | . | TRBV6-1 | . | TGTGCCAGCAGTGAGCATTCCTTTTCGGGGGGGGGACCCCAGCATTTT | CASSEHSFSGGGPQHF
15 | TRBJ1-1 | . | TRBV5-4 | . | TGTGCCAGCAGCTTCCGTCGAACAGGGTACACTGAAGCTTTCTTT | CASSFRRTGYTEAFF
16 | TRBJ1-4 | . | TRBV5-4 | . | TGTGCCAGCAGCCGAACCTTGGGGGCCCAAAATGAAAAACTGTTTTTT | CASSRTLGAQNEKLFF
15 | TRBJ2-7 | . | TRBV9 | . | TGTGCCAGCAGCGTAGCTATGGACACGAGTTACGAGCAGTACTTC | CASSVAMDTSYEQYF
14 | TRBJ1-1 | TRBD1 | TRBV5-4 | . | TGTGCCAGCAGCTTGACAGGGGTGGGCACTGAAGCTTTCTTT | CASSLTGVGTEAFF
14 | TRBJ1-1 | . | TRBV7-9 | . | TGTGCCAGCAGCATACAGGGATCGAACACTGAAGCTTTCTTT | CASSIQGSNTEAFF
16 | TRBJ2-7 | TRBD1 | TRBV7-2 | . | TGTGCCAGCAGCTCCGTCGGGACAGGACCCTTCTACGAGCAGTACTTC | CASSSVGTGPFYEQYF
12 | TRBJ1-1 | . | TRBV29-1 | . | TGCAGCGTTGAAATTCAGGGCACTGAAGCTTTCTTT | CSVEIQGTEAFF
18 | TRBJ2-2 | TRBD1 | TRBV2 | few | TGTGCCAGCAGTGAAGGAGGGACAGGGGAATTGGGGACCGGGGAGCTGTTTTTT | CASSEGGTGELGTGELFF
16 | TRBJ2-1 | TRBD1 | TRBV15 | . | TGTGCCACCAGCAGAGGCGCCAGGGGGCTCCACAATGAGCAGTTCTTC | CATSRGARGLHNEQFF